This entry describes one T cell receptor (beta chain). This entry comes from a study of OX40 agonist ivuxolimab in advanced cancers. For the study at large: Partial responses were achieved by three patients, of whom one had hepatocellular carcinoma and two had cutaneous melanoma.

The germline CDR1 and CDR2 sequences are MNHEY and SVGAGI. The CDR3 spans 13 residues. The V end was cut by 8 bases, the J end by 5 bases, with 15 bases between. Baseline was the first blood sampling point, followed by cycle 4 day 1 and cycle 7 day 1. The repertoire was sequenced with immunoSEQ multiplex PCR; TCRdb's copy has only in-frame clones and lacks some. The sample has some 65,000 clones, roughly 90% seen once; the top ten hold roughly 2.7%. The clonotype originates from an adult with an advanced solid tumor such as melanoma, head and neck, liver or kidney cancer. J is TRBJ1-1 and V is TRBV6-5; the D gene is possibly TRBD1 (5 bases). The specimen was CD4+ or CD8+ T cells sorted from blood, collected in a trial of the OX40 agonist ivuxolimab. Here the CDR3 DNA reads TGTGCCAGCCAAGGGGCCGTGGTAACTGAAGCTTTCTTT. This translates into CASQGAVVTEAFF.